This entry lists 15 T cell receptor beta chains sequenced from one sample in a study of blood T cell repertoires in COVID-19. Only in-frame clones appear in the TCRdb table, and some are missing; sequencing was by immunoSEQ multiplex PCR. In the table there are about 140,000 clones, about 80% of which are singletons. Sample: peripheral blood. The receptors were sampled from a human donor in a cohort sampled during active COVID-19.

V usage is TRBV2 and J usage is TRBJ1-5; D possibly corresponds to TRBD1 (5 bases). The germline gives CDR1 SNHLY, CDR2 FYNNEI. Trimming took 6 bases from V and 2 from J, leaving 11 bases between them. CDR3 length equals 14 residues. CDR3: CASRGLRGNQPQHF. The CDR3, as DNA: TGTGCCAGCAGGGGACTTCGGGGCAATCAGCCCCAGCATTTT.

V is TRBV14 and J is TRBJ2-1; 10 bases align to TRBD2. J was trimmed by 6 bases and V by 2 bases; bases with no gene match: 10. Germline CDR1 is SGHDN and CDR2 is FVKESK. This CDR3 contains 17 residues. In DNA form, the CDR3 reads TGTGCCAGCAGCCAATCTCTAGGAGCGGGAGGGGGCAATGAGCAGTTCTTC. It codes for CASSQSLGAGGGNEQFF.

The chain joins TRBV29-1 to TRBJ2-5, with 7 bases that match TRBD2. The CDR3 extends over 16 amino acids. The trim removed 5 bases at V and 9 bases at J, leaving 21 bases unmatched. Germline V lookup: CDR1 SQVTM, CDR2 ANQGSEA. CDR3 sequence reads: CSVQESKFLSRGAQYF. CDR3 DNA sequence: TGCAGCGTTCAGGAGAGCAAGTTCCTATCCCGGGGGGCCCAGTACTTC. Together with reference TRBV29-1 and TRBJ2-5, the CDR3 gives the full variable domain: SAVISQKPSRDICQRGTSLTIQCQVDSQVTMMFWYRQQPGQSLTLIATANQGSEATYESGFVIDKFPISRPNLTFSTLTVSNMSPEDSSIYLCSVQESKFLSRGAQYFGPGTRLLVL.

The chain joins TRBV19 to TRBJ2-7; 14 bases align to TRBD2. With 7 bases clipped from V and 8 bases from J, the junction kept 10 bases outside the gene matches. The germline CDR1 and CDR2 sequences are LNHDA and SQIVND (reference sequence). This CDR3 spans 15 amino acids. The CDR3 protein is CASTHRGLAGEKQYF. The CDR3 DNA follows: TGTGCCAGTACCCATCGGGGACTAGCGGGAGAGAAGCAGTACTTC.

The rearrangement links TRBV19 to TRBJ2-1, with D possibly matching TRBD2 (5 bases). The CDR3 contains 17 residues. The germline V gene encodes CDR1 LNHDA and CDR2 SQIVND (reference sequence). The germline V and J ends were trimmed by 4 bases and 5 bases, with 21 bases remaining between them. This CDR3 reads CASSTNQRQTIDNEQFF. CDR3 in DNA: TGTGCCAGTAGTACAAACCAGCGGCAGACCATCGACAATGAGCAGTTCTTC. Looking up the rest from reference TRBV19 and TRBJ2-1 gives the full variable domain: DGGITQSPKYLFRKEGQNVTLSCEQNLNHDAMYWYRQDPGQGLRLIYYSQIVNDFQKGDIAEGYSVSREKKESFPLTVTSAQKNPTAFYLCASSTNQRQTIDNEQFFGPGTRLTVL.

The rearrangement links TRBV2 to TRBJ2-7; 10 nucleotides line up with TRBD1. The CDR3 is 15 amino acids. Germline CDR1 SNHLY, CDR2 FYNNEI. Losses at the gene ends were 4 bases for V and 1 base for J; bases not matched to a gene: 4. The CDR3 region is CASSVTGGRSYEQYF. CDR3 coding DNA: TGTGCCAGCAGTGTGACAGGGGGCAGGTCCTACGAGCAGTACTTC.

V and J are TRBV9 and TRBJ2-7; unclear D gene. The germline V and J ends were trimmed by 3 bases and 3 bases, with 16 bases remaining between them. The CDR3 totals 15 residues. The V gene's germline CDR1 is SGDLS and CDR2 YYNGEE. This CDR3 reads CASSGRLGGLYEQYF. The CDR3 nucleotides are TGTGCCAGCAGCGGCCGGCTGGGTGGGCTCTACGAGCAGTACTTC.

The chain uses TRBV28 and TRBJ1-6; no clear D gene. CDR3 size: 15 residues. Germline-derived CDR1 and CDR2 are MDHEN and SYDVKM. V was shortened by 6 bases and J by 8 bases, with 17 bases between the two germline ends. As DNA, the CDR3 is TGTGCCAGCAGGCTCAGGATCTTGGTTTATTCACCCCTCCACTTT. Amino acids: CASRLRILVYSPLHF.

The chain carries TRBV6-1 and TRBJ2-3; tentatively, D is TRBD1 (6 bases). Trimming stripped 3 bases from V and 6 bases from J, with 13 bases between. This CDR3 comprises 14 residues. CDR1 and CDR2 (germline): MNHNS, SASEGT. The DNA for the CDR3 is TGTGCCAGCAGTGATATAGGACAGTCGGATACGCAGTATTTT. Protein product: CASSDIGQSDTQYF.

V gene TRBV6-1 combines with J gene TRBJ2-3, with TRBD1 identical over 7 bases. The germline gives CDR1 MNHNS, CDR2 SASEGT. After removal of 3 bases from V and 4 bases from J, the junction contained 7 bases not matched to a gene. The CDR3 is made up of 15 amino acids. CDR3 bases: TGTGCCAGCAGTGACCAGACAGGGCTCCCAGATACGCAGTATTTT. This codes for CASSDQTGLPDTQYF.

J is TRBJ1-2 and V is TRBV15, with D perhaps matching TRBD1 (5 bases). The germline V gene has CDR1 LNHNV and CDR2 YYDKDF (reference sequence). The CDR3 spans 16 residues. V was trimmed by 0 bases and J by 3 bases, leaving 14 bases between them. CDR3 amino acids: CATSRDPRAGYYGYTF. The CDR3 DNA reads as TGTGCCACCAGCAGAGATCCCAGGGCAGGGTACTATGGCTACACCTTC.

This clone appeared a single time. The chain employs TRBV29-1 and TRBJ2-5; 8 bases agree with TRBD1. Germline V gene sequence: CDR1 SQVTM, CDR2 ANQGSEA. CDR3 length: 13 amino acids. Trimming removed 6 bases from V and 5 bases from J; junction bases left unmatched: 8. DNA of the CDR3: TGCAGCGTAAGGACAGGGTCAATGGAGACCCAGTACTTC. Residues: CSVRTGSMETQYF. The full variable domain, its missing parts supplied by reference TRBV29-1 and TRBJ2-5, is SAVISQKPSRDICQRGTSLTIQCQVDSQVTMMFWYRQQPGQSLTLIATANQGSEATYESGFVIDKFPISRPNLTFSTLTVSNMSPEDSSIYLCSVRTGSMETQYFGPGTRLLVL.

V is TRBV4-1 and J is TRBJ2-3; D may be TRBD2 (6 bases). The CDR3 has 15 amino acids. Trimming removed 0 bases from V and 3 bases from J, with 10 bases in between. Per the germline V gene, CDR1 is MGHRA and CDR2 is YSYEKL. This CDR3 reads CASSQEEGRTDTQYF. The CDR3 nucleotides are TGCGCCAGCAGCCAAGAAGAGGGGAGGACAGATACGCAGTATTTT.

The chain recombines TRBV3-1 (or the pseudogene TRBV3-2) with TRBJ1-5, with D uncertain. CDR3 size: 17 residues. With 1 base removed from V and 6 bases from J, the gap between germline ends came to 19 bases. CDR1 is LGHDT, CDR2 YNNKEL, per germline (reference sequence). The DNA for the CDR3 is TGTGCCAGCAGCCAAGCCCCTCAGCCGGAGGTATCTCAGCCCCAGCATTTT. Protein product: CASSQAPQPEVSQPQHF.

CDR3: CASSFLVNGETQYF. The CDR3 nucleotides read TGTGCCAGCAGCTTCCTAGTGAATGGGGAGACCCAGTACTTC. The chain employs TRBV7-2 and TRBJ2-5; D not resolved. CDR1 is SGHTA and CDR2 is FQGNSA in the germline V gene. The CDR3 consists of 14 residues. Trimming took 3 bases from V and 5 from J, leaving 13 bases between them.